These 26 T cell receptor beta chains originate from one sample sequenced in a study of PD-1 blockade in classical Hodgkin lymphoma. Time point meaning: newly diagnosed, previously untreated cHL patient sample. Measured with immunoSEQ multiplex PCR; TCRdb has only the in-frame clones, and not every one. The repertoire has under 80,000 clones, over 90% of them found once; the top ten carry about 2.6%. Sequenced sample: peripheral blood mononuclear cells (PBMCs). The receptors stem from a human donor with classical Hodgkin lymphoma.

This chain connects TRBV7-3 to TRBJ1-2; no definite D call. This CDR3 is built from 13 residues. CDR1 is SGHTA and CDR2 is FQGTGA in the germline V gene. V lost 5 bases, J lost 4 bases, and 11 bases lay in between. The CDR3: CASSLASGYGYTF. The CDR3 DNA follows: TGTGCCAGCAGCCTCGCTTCGGGCTATGGCTACACCTTC.

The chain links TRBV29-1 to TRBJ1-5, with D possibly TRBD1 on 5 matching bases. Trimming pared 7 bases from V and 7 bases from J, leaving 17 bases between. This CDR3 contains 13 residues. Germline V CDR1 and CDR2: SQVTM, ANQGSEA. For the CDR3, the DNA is TGCAGCGCCTCTGGGGGAGGGGAGCAGCCCCAGCATTTT. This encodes CSASGGGEQPQHF.

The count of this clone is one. The CDR3 spells CASSFRGHSFSSYEQYF. The CDR3 bases are TGTGCCAGCAGTTTTCGCGGACATTCTTTTAGCTCCTACGAGCAGTACTTC. The V call is TRBV28, the J call TRBJ2-7, with a tentative D call TRBD1 (5 bases). Germline V lookup: CDR1 MDHEN, CDR2 SYDVKM. V lost 3 bases and J 0 bases, leaving 18 bases between the germline ends. CDR3 size: 17 residues.

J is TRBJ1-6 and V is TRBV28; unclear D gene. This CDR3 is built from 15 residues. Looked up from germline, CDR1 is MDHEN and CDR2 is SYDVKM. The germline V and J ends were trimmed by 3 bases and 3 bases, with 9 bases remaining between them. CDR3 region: CASSLADRYNSPLHF. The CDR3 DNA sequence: TGTGCCAGCAGTTTGGCGGATCGCTATAATTCACCCCTCCACTTT.

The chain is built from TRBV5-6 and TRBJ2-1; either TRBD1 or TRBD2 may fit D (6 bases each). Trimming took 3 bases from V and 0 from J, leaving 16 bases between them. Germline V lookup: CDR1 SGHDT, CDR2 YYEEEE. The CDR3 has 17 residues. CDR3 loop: CASSSFQGGGSYNEQFF. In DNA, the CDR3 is TGTGCCAGCAGCTCATTTCAAGGGGGAGGCTCCTACAATGAGCAGTTCTTC.

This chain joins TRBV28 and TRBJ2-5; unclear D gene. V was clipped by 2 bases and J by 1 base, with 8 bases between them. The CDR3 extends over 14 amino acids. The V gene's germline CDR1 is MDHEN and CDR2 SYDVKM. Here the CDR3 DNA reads TGTGCCAGCAGTTTAGGGTTCAGCCAAGAGACCCAGTACTTC. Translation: CASSLGFSQETQYF.

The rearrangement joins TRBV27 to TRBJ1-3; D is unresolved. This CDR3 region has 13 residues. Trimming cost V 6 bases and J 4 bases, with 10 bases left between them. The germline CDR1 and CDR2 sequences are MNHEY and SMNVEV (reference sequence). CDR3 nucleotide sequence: TGTGCCAGCAGGTCGCCGGGGGGAAACACCATATATTTT. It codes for CASRSPGGNTIYF.

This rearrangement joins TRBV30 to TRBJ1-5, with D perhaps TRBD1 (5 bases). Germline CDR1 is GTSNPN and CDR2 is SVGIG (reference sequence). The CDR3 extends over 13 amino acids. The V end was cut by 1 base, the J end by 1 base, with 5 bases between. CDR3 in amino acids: CAWSGGSNQPQHF. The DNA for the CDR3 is TGTGCCTGGAGTGGGGGCAGCAATCAGCCCCAGCATTTT.

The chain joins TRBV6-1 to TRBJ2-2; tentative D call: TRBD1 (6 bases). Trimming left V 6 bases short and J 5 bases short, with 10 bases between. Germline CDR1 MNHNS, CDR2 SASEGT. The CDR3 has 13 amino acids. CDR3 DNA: TGTGCCAGCAGCAGGACAGAAACCGGGGAGCTGTTTTTT. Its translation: CASSRTETGELFF.

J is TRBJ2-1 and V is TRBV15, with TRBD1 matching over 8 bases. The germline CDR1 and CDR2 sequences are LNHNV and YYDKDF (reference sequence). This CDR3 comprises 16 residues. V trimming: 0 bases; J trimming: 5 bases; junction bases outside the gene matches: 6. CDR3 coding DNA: TGTGCCACCAGCAGAGATAGGAGACAGGGGAACAATGAGCAGTTCTTC. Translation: CATSRDRRQGNNEQFF.

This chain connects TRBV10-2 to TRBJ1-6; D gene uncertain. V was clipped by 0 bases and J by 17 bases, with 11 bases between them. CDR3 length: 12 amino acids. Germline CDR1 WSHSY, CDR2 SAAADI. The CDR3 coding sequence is TGCGCCAGCAGTGAGTCCGGAGGTTCGATCCACTTT. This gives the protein CASSESGGSIHF.

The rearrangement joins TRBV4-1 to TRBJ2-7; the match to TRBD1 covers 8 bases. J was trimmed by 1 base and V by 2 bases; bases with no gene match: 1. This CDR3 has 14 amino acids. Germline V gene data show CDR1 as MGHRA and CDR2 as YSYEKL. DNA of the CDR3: TGCGCCAGCAGCCAACGGACAGGGTCCTACGAGCAGTACTTC. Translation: CASSQRTGSYEQYF.

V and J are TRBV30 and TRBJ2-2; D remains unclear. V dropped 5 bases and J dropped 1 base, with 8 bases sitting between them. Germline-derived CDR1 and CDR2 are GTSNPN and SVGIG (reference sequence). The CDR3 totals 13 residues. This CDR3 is CAWGLRNTGELFF. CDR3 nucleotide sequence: TGTGCCTGGGGCCTAAGGAACACCGGGGAGCTGTTTTTT. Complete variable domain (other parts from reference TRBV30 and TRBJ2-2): SQTIHQWPATLVQPVGSPLSLECTVEGTSNPNLYWYRQAAGRGLQLLFYSVGIGQISSEVPQNLSASRPQDRQFILSSKKLLLSDSGFYLCAWGLRNTGELFFGEGSRLTVL.

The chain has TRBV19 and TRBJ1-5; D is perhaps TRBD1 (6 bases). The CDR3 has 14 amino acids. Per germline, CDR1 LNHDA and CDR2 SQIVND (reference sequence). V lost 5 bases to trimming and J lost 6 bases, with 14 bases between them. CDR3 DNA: TGTGCCAGTAGTTTCTGGGGGCAAGTTCAGCCCCAGCATTTT. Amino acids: CASSFWGQVQPQHF.

CDR3 DNA: TGTGCCAGCAGCGCCTGGGGGACCCGTAATGAAAAACTGTTTTTT. Protein sequence: CASSAWGTRNEKLFF. The genes are TRBV9 and TRBJ1-4, with a weak D call TRBD1 (5 bases). V lost 3 bases and J 4 bases, leaving 13 bases between the germline ends. CDR1 is SGDLS, CDR2 YYNGEE, per germline. The CDR3 is 15 amino acids.

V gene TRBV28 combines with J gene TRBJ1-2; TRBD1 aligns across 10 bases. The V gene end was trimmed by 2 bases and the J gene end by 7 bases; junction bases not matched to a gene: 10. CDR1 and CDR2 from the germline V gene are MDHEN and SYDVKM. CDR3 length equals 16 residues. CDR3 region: CASSLGTTGGLVGYTF. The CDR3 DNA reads TGTGCCAGCAGTTTAGGGACGACAGGGGGCTTGGTTGGCTACACCTTC.

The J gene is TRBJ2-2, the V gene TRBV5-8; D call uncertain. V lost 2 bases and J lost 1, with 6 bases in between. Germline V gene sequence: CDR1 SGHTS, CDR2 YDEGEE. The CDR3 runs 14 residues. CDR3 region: CASSFGQNTGELFF. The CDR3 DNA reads TGTGCCAGCAGCTTCGGGCAGAACACCGGGGAGCTGTTTTTT. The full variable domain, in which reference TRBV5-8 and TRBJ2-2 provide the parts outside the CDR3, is EAGVTQSPTHLIKTRGQQATLRCSPISGHTSVYWYQQALGLGLQFLLWYDEGEERNRGNFPPRFSGRQFPNYSSELNVNALELEDSALYLCASSFGQNTGELFFGEGSRLTVL.

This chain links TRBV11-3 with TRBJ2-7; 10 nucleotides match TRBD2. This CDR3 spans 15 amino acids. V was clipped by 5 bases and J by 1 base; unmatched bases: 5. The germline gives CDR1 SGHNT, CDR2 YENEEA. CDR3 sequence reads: CASSRTSGMSYEQYF. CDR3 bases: TGTGCCAGCAGCCGTACTAGCGGGATGTCCTACGAGCAGTACTTC.

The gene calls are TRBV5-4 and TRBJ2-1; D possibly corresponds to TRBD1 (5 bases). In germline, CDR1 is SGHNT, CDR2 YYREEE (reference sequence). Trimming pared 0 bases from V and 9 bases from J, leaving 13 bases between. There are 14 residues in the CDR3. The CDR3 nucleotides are TGTGCCAGCAGCTTGGGTACAGGTTTAAGTGAGCAGTTCTTC. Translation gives CASSLGTGLSEQFF.

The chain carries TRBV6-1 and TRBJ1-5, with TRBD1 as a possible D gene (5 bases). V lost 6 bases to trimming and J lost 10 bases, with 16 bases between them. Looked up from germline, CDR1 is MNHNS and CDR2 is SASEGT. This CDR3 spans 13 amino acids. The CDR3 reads CASSWDGPSPQHF. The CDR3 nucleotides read TGTGCCAGCAGCTGGGACGGACCCTCTCCCCAGCATTTT.

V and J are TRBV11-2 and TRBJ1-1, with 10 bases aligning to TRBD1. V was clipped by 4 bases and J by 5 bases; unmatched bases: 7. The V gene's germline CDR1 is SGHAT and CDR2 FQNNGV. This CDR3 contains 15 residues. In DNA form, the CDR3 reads TGTGCCAGCAGCTGGGGACAGGGGCGGTGGACTGAAGCTTTCTTT. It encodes CASSWGQGRWTEAFF.

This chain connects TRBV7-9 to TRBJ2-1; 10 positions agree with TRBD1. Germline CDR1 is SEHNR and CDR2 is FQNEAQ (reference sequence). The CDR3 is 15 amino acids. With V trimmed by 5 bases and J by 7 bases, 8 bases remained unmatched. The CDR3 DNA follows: TGTGCCAGCAGCAGACCGGGACAGGGGAGTAATGAGCAGTTCTTC. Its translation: CASSRPGQGSNEQFF.

The CDR3 DNA reads TGTGCCAGCAGCTTGAGAGGGGGACCCTCCCAAGAGACCCAGTACTTC. It codes for CASSLRGGPSQETQYF. The chain joins TRBV5-5 to TRBJ2-5, with TRBD1 as a possible D gene (6 bases). V lost 1 base and J lost 1, with 14 bases in between. Looked up from germline, CDR1 is SGHKS and CDR2 is YYEKEE (reference sequence). This CDR3 region has 16 residues.

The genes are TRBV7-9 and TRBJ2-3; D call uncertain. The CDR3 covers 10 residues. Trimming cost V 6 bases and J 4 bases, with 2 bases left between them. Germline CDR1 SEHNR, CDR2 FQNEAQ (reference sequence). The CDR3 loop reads CASRSDTQYF. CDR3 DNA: TGTGCCAGCAGGTCAGATACGCAGTATTTT.

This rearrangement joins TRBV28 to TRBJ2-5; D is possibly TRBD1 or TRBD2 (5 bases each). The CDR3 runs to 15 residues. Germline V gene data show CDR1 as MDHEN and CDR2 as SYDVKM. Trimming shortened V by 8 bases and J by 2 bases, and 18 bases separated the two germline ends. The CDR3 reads CASGTGTAFQETQYF. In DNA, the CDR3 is TGTGCCAGCGGGACCGGGACGGCGTTTCAAGAGACCCAGTACTTC.

The CDR3 spells CASSGTEGSPLHF. The CDR3 DNA follows: TGTGCCAGCAGCGGGACTGAGGGTTCACCCCTCCACTTT. This chain joins TRBV6-4 and TRBJ1-6, with D tentatively TRBD1 (5 bases). Trimming shortened V by 6 bases and J by 9 bases, and 12 bases separated the two germline ends. In germline, CDR1 is MRHNA, CDR2 SNTAGT. This CDR3 spans 13 amino acids.